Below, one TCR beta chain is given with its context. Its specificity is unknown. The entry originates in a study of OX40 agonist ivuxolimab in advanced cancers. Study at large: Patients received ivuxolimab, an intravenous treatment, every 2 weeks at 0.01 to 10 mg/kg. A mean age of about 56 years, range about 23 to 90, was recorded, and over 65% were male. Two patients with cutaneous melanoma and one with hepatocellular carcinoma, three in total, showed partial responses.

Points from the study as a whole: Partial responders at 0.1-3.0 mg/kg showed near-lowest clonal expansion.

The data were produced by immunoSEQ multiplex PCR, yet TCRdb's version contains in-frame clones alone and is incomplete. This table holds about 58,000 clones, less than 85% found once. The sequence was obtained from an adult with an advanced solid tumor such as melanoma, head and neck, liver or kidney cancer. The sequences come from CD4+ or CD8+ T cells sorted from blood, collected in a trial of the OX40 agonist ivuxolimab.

CDR3 residues: CASSPQGVWDTEAFF. The CDR3, as DNA: TGTGCCAGCAGTCCGCAAGGAGTGTGGGACACTGAAGCTTTCTTT. This chain uses TRBV28 with TRBJ1-1; D call uncertain. There are 15 residues in the CDR3. V lost 5 bases and J lost 3, with 16 bases in between. Germline V lookup: CDR1 MDHEN, CDR2 SYDVKM.